This T cell receptor beta chain derives from a study of T-cell reconstitution after alpha-beta-depleted transplantation in children (dated by TCRdb to the mid-2010s). As for the study more broadly: The study quantitatively tracked T-cell immune reconstitution after TCRalphabeta/CD19-depleted allogeneic hematopoietic cell transplantation in children using TCR repertoire profiling.

In light of the paper, this sample's treatment or condition label describes: allogeneic hematopoietic cell transplantation with graft depleted of TCRalphabeta T cells and CD19 B cells. The transplant recipients were children given TCRalphabeta/CD19-depleted allogeneic hematopoietic cell grafts. This clonotype was observed many times. It has no known antigen specificity. Base qualities were left out, and no much larger clone turns up one base away. The CDR3 covers 18 residues, taking in both the cysteine and the phenylalanine. This entry keeps only the CDR3 DNA: 54 bases, framed from base 1. As encoded in the germline V gene, CDR1 is MGHRA while CDR2 is YSYEKL. Germline trimming amounts to 3 bases on V and 4 bases on J, with 7 as the count of junction bases outside the gene matches. Points the paper makes about the study in general: The apparently early alphabetaT-cell count recovery about two months after transplant was reportedly dependent on only several hundred rapidly expanded clones derived from non-depleted graft cells. Hyperexpanded clone frequencies declined over subsequent months; after one year, T-cell counts and TCRbeta diversity were mostly attributed to newly produced T cells. In some patients, high TCRbeta diversity at day 60 was attributed to recipient T cells and intrathymic progenitors that had survived conditioning.

Libraries came from PCR. TCRdb lists the instrument as Illumina HiSeq 2500. Molecular barcoding was employed in the preparation of TCR libraries, with unique molecular identifiers being used to normalize TCRbeta repertoire quantification. TCRdb passed the public sequencing reads through fastp at Q25 and MiXCR, retaining productive beta sequences. CDR3 protein sequences are deduplicated, and each keeps its most common genes and DNA. The sample includes approximately 490,000 distinct CDR3 sequences, with under 12% observed a single time. Clones ranked in the top ten supply around 2% of the sample. The V and J segments used are TRBV4-1 and TRBJ2-2; TRBD2 agrees with 14 junctional bases. This sample comprised PBMCs, obtained before TCRalphabeta/CD19-depleted stem cell transplant. The TCR sequence derives from a child under 10 years old with inherited bone marrow failure, due to receive a stem cell transplant. The DNA sequence is as follows: TGCGCCAGCAGCCAGAGACTAGCGGGAGGGTTGGGCACCGGGGAGCTGTTTTTT. Its translation reads: CASSQRLAGGLGTGELFF.